This T cell receptor (beta chain) was obtained from a study of identical twins. The study's findings and limits: Clonotypes of the beta chain that were abundant in cord blood carried fewer insertions (memory repertoires showed none).

With no exceptions, donors were healthy Caucasians. Template switching added a universal primer site; cDNA carried unique molecular identifiers. Via MiXCR, TCRdb re-called the 5' RACE reads, giving one row per CDR3 protein. Of 1.5 million to 2 million distinct CDR3 sequences listed, around a third are singletons. A few counts support this clonotype. Its antigen is as yet unknown. The germline V gene encodes CDR1 SGDLS and CDR2 YYNGEE. Trimming took off 4 bases at V and 6 bases at J, with 13 bases between the two ends. CDR3 length equals 14 residues. The TCR sequence derives from a newborn girl in good health. The chain recombines TRBV9 with TRBJ1-4, with a possible D match to TRBD1 (6 bases). The source material was cord blood. The CDR3 here is CASSTQGFDEKLFF. CDR3 in DNA: TGTGCCAGCAGCACCCAGGGGTTTGATGAAAAACTGTTTTTT.